One sample yielded the 4 T cell receptor beta chains listed below, sequenced in a study of CD8+ T cells in alopecia areata (dated by TCRdb to 2016 to 2019). Libraries were constructed by the immunoSEQ multiplex PCR assay. RNA was extracted from all samples and reverse transcribed into cDNA as template for TCR sequencing. The table was pulled from immuneACCESS by TCRdb, which kept in-frame rearrangements only. Such tables lose some clones; where checked, under half of the loss comes from unresolved V genes, and the rest has no known cause. Here the sample has about 160,000 clones; 60% to 75% occur a single time. 14% of the sample is held by the ten biggest clonotypes. The time point label, as the study defines it: about 5 months on oral tofacitinib. This sample's treatment or condition label indicates: oral pan-JAK inhibitor, 5-10 mg twice daily. This specimen consisted of CD4+ T cells sorted from blood, obtained at week 24, from a patient treated with tofacitinib. The receptors come from a human donor with alopecia areata.

A single count supports this clone. J is TRBJ2-7 and V is TRBV5-1; perhaps TRBD1 as D (6 bases). V lost 1 base to trimming and J lost 5 bases, with 16 bases between them. Germline V gene data show CDR1 as SGHRS and CDR2 as YFSETQ. The CDR3 is made up of 15 amino acids. The CDR3 here is CASSLQGPLVNEQYF. DNA of the CDR3: TGCGCCAGCAGCTTGCAGGGGCCTTTAGTCAACGAGCAGTACTTC.

The V gene is TRBV29-1, the J gene TRBJ2-7, with TRBD1 matching over 8 bases. CDR1 is SQVTM and CDR2 is ANQGSEA in the germline V gene. Trimming removed 5 bases from V and 6 bases from J; junction bases left unmatched: 12. The CDR3 covers 14 residues. The CDR3 sequence: CSVSAGQEYREQYF. The CDR3, as DNA: TGCAGCGTTTCCGCGGGACAGGAGTATCGCGAGCAGTACTTC.

The V call is TRBV4-1, the J call TRBJ1-2; tentatively, D is TRBD1 (5 bases). CDR1 and CDR2 (germline): MGHRA, YSYEKL. V gave up 4 bases and J gave up 8 bases, with 26 bases separating them. The CDR3 runs to 17 residues. The CDR3 coding sequence is TGCGCCAGCAGCCTCCAACCCAAACGAGGGGCAGGCTACGGCTACACCTTC. Translated: CASSLQPKRGAGYGYTF.

V gene TRBV30 combines with J gene TRBJ1-6; maybe TRBD1 (5 bases). Germline values: CDR1 GTSNPN, CDR2 SVGIG (reference sequence). The CDR3 has 14 residues. The V end lost 5 bases, the J end lost 6 bases, and 14 bases lay between the germline ends. The CDR3, as DNA: TGTGCCTGGCTTATGGCAGGGCGTAATTCACCCCTCCACTTT. As protein: CAWLMAGRNSPLHF.